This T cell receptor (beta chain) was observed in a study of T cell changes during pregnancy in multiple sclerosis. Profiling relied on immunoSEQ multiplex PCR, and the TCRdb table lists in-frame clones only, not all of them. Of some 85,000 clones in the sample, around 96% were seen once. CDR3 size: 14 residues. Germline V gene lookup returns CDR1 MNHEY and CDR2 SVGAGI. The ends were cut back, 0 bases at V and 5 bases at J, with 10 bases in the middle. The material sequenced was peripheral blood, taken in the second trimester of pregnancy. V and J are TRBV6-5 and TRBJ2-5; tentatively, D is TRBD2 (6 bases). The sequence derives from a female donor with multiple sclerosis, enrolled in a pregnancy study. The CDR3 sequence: CASSYSPGRETQYF. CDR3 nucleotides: TGTGCCAGCAGTTACTCGCCAGGGAGGGAGACCCAGTACTTC.